Shown below are 29 T cell receptor beta chains from a single sample sequenced in a study of tumor and adjacent non-tumor tissue in lung cancer. The template was RNA from unsorted bulk tissue. The normal lung tissue was taken more than 3 cm from the tumor edge. TCRbeta libraries were built with three rounds of nested PCR, modified from ARM-PCR. Via MiXCR, TCRdb re-called the multiplex PCR reads, giving one row per CDR3 protein. The repertoire holds 90,000 to 100,000 distinct CDR3 sequences, around three quarters seen once, with around 30% in the top ten. The sample taken for sequencing was distant non-tumor lung tissue. These receptors were taken from a man in his 60s with small cell lung cancer.

Comment on this clonotype: A read error is possible here, since a much larger clone lies one base away. The chain joins TRBV7-8 to TRBJ2-7; D is possibly TRBD2 (5 bases). The germline gives CDR1 SGHVS, CDR2 FQNEAQ. The CDR3 extends over 13 amino acids. DNA for the CDR3: TGTGCCAGCAGCCGGACTGCCTCCAACGAGCAGTACTTC. This translates into CASSRTASNEQYF.

Turning to this clonotype: A read error may produce the germline difference seen at one junction end. The chain links TRBV20-1 to TRBJ2-1; a weak D match, TRBD2 (5 bases). This CDR3 is built from 13 residues. Germline V lookup: CDR1 DFQATT, CDR2 SNEGSKA (reference sequence). This chain's CDR3 is CIATRAVGNEQSF. The CDR3 bases are TGCATTGCTACTAGGGCTGTGGGCAATGAGCAGTCCTTC.

This rearrangement joins TRBV29-1 to TRBJ2-7; TRBD2 agrees at 8 bases. The CDR3 runs 14 residues. V gave up 7 bases and J gave up 4 bases; unmatched junction bases: 12. CDR1 is SQVTM, CDR2 ANQGSEA, per germline. CDR3 DNA: TGCAGCGCGACGCTAGCGGGTACCTCGTACGAGCAGTACTTC. It encodes CSATLAGTSYEQYF.

In this sample, this clonotype turned up once. The chain is built from TRBV12-5 and TRBJ2-1, with 9 bases fitting TRBD2. J lost 5 bases, V lost 1 base, and 12 bases had no gene match. The CDR3 is 18 amino acids. Germline CDR1 is LGHNT and CDR2 is FRNRAP. CDR3 protein: CASGLAYIGSGSDNEQFF. CDR3 nucleotides: TGTGCTAGTGGTTTGGCTTACATAGGTAGCGGGAGCGACAATGAGCAGTTCTTC.

For this clonotype: This is likely a read error, given that the CDR3 carries no conserved phenylalanine or tryptophan at its end. The chain combines TRBV28 with TRBJ2-2; no definite D call. The CDR3 length is 13 residues. Looked up from germline, CDR1 is MDHEN and CDR2 is SYDVKM. V lost 8 bases to trimming and J lost 7 bases, with 14 bases between them. The CDR3 region has the DNA TGTGCCAGCTCCCACCGGTGGAGCGGGGAGCTGTTTATT. It encodes CASSHRWSGELFI.

On this clonotype itself: A much larger clone differs from this one at a single base, so this may be a read error. The chain joins TRBV6-6 to TRBJ2-3, with 9 bases identical to TRBD1. The germline CDR1 and CDR2 sequences are MNHNY and SVGAGI (reference sequence). This CDR3 is 14 amino acids long. The CDR3 sequence is CANSGGQGADTQYF. The CDR3 DNA reads as TGTGCCAACAGTGGGGGACAGGGAGCAGATACGCAGTATTTT.

As concerns this clonotype: Likely a read error: the CDR3 ends without its conserved phenylalanine or tryptophan. The CDR3 protein is CASLKPGGVTEAFI. The CDR3 DNA reads TGTGCCAGCCTCAAGCCCGGAGGCGTCACTGAAGCTTTCATT. The rearrangement joins TRBV28 to TRBJ1-1; unclear D gene. The germline CDR1 and CDR2 sequences are MDHEN and SYDVKM. The CDR3 spans 14 residues. With 8 bases removed from V and 4 bases from J, the gap between germline ends came to 17 bases.

The chain carries TRBV29-1 and TRBJ1-2, with D perhaps TRBD1 (5 bases). V was cut by 2 bases and J by 7 bases, with 17 bases left in between. This CDR3 region has 14 residues. The germline CDR1 and CDR2 sequences are SQVTM and ANQGSEA. The CDR3: CSVESGRGASGYTF. The CDR3, as DNA: TGCAGCGTTGAATCCGGGAGAGGGGCAAGTGGCTACACCTTC.

Concerning this clonotype: One junction end disagrees with the germline gene, perhaps due to a read error. The rearrangement joins TRBV6-5 to TRBJ1-6; 8 bases fit TRBD1. This CDR3 contains 15 residues. Germline CDR1 is MNHEY and CDR2 is SVGAGI. CDR3: CASSYPQGGGSPLHF. The CDR3 DNA reads as TGTGCGAGCAGTTACCCACAGGGGGGTGGTTCACCCCTCCACTTT.

Of note for this clonotype: This likely comes from a read error, as the CDR3 has no conserved phenylalanine or tryptophan at its end. The V call is TRBV5-4, the J call TRBJ2-2; 14 nucleotides match TRBD2. With V trimmed by 3 bases and J by 7 bases, 5 bases remained unmatched. Germline CDR1 reads SGHNT; CDR2 reads YYREEE (reference sequence). CDR3 size: 16 residues. This CDR3 reads CASSSGLAGVNGELFS. The DNA of the CDR3 is TGTGCCAGCAGCTCGGGACTAGCGGGAGTTAACGGGGAGCTGTTTTCT.

A word on this clonotype: The junction differs from germline at one of its ends, possibly a read error. The J gene is TRBJ2-3, the V gene TRBV11-2; no reliable D call. In germline, CDR1 is SGHAT, CDR2 FQNNGV. The CDR3 spans 12 residues. CDR3 nucleotide sequence: TGTCCCAGCAGCTTGACATCAGATACACAGTATTTT. This codes for CPSSLTSDTQYF.

A word on this clonotype: This is likely a read error, given that the CDR3 carries no conserved phenylalanine or tryptophan at its end. The chain carries TRBV12-3 or TRBV12-4 and TRBJ2-7; D is ambiguous. CDR3 length: 15 residues. CDR3 DNA: TGTGCCAGCAGTTGGGCCCACCAAGGGTACTACGGGCAGTACCTC. It encodes CASSWAHQGYYGQYL.

As for this clonotype: One junction end disagrees with the germline gene, perhaps due to a read error. V is TRBV6-4 and J is TRBJ2-1; 7 bases align to TRBD1. The CDR3 loop spans 13 amino acids. Germline V gene data show CDR1 as MRHNA and CDR2 as SNTAGT. The CDR3 region has the DNA TGTGCCATCAGCAAACAGGGGTGGGATGAGCAGTCCTTC. Translated: CAISKQGWDEQSF.

This clonotype was seen at least ten times. The V call is TRBV11-2, the J call TRBJ2-4; no clear D. The ends were cut back, 3 bases at V and 1 base at J, with 10 bases in the middle. The CDR3 has 15 residues. Germline assignment: CDR1 SGHAT and CDR2 FQNNGV. CDR3 region: CASSLGHPAKNIQYF. The CDR3 DNA reads TGTGCCAGCAGCTTGGGCCACCCCGCCAAAAACATTCAGTACTTC.

On this clonotype: One junction end disagrees with the germline gene, perhaps due to a read error. The rearrangement joins TRBV11-2 to TRBJ2-1; the match to TRBD2 covers 10 bases. Germline CDR1 SGHAT, CDR2 FQNNGV. The CDR3 covers 18 residues. The DNA for the CDR3 is TGTGCCAGCAGCATAGGAGTAGCGGGAGGCTACTACTACAATGAGCAGCTCTTT. Translating it yields CASSIGVAGGYYYNEQLF. The full variable domain, in which reference TRBV11-2 and TRBJ2-1 provide the parts outside the CDR3, is EAGVAQSPRYKIIEKRQSVAFWCNPISGHATLYWYQQILGQGPKLLIQFQNNGVVDDSQLPKDRFSAERLKGVDSTLKIQPAKLEDSAVYLCASSIGVAGGYYYNEQLFGPGTRLTVL.

This clonotype was counted many times. The V gene is TRBV6-1, the J gene TRBJ2-7, with TRBD1 matching over 10 bases. Germline V gene sequence: CDR1 MNHNS, CDR2 SASEGT. The CDR3 consists of 13 residues. The V and J ends lost 6 bases and 7 bases, in that order; junction bases with no gene match: 6. The chain's CDR3 is CASRRQGAGEQYV. The DNA of the CDR3 is TGTGCCAGCAGGAGACAGGGGGCGGGTGAGCAGTACGTC.

A single count supports this clonotype. One end of the junction does not line up with germline, which may come from a read error. The J gene is TRBJ2-7, the V gene TRBV4-2; the match to TRBD1 covers 7 bases. Germline CDR1 and CDR2: LGHNA and YNFKEQ. The CDR3 totals 15 residues. CDR3 sequence reads: CVSSQEQTGTYEQYF. The CDR3 DNA follows: TGTGTCAGCAGCCAAGAACAGACAGGGACCTACGAGCAGTACTTC.

Note on this clonotype: The CDR3 end shows no conserved phenylalanine or tryptophan, and so a read error is likely. The chain employs TRBV11-3 and TRBJ2-2; 7 nucleotides align to TRBD2. This CDR3 region has 16 residues. V lost 6 bases, J lost 4 bases, and 11 bases stayed unmatched. Germline assignment: CDR1 SGHNT and CDR2 YENEEA. The CDR3 DNA reads TGTGCCAGCAGTTTAAGCGCGGGAGTAGTCACCGGGGAGCTGTTTTCT. Translated, it gives CASSLSAGVVTGELFS.

As regards this clonotype: A junction boundary mismatches the germline segment, possibly from a read error. This chain joins TRBV6-5 and TRBJ1-2; possibly TRBD1 for D (5 bases). The CDR3 contains 16 residues. Germline lookup yields CDR1 MNHEY and CDR2 SVGAGI. The CDR3 here is CSSTSVTGTGNYGYTF. CDR3 nucleotide sequence: TGTTCCAGCACCTCCGTCACCGGGACGGGGAACTATGGCTACACCTTC.

This chain connects TRBV5-4 to TRBJ2-5; 7 nucleotides align to TRBD2. Germline loops: CDR1 SGHNT, CDR2 YYREEE (reference sequence). The CDR3 spans 15 residues. J was trimmed by 9 bases and V by 0 bases; bases with no gene match: 11. In DNA, the CDR3 is TGTGCCAGCAGCTTGGGGGCGGGAGTGGGGGAGGCCCAGTACTTC. Its protein is CASSLGAGVGEAQYF.

On this clonotype: This sequence may be a read error, since a much larger clone differs from it by one base. This sequence joins TRBV2 and TRBJ2-3; D is undetermined. V was trimmed by 2 bases and J by 1 base, leaving 10 bases between them. The CDR3 has 15 amino acids. Per the germline V gene, CDR1 is SNHLY and CDR2 is FYNNEI. In DNA, the CDR3 is TGTGCCAGCAGTGAATTGGGCATACGCACAGATACGCAGTATTTT. It is translated as CASSELGIRTDTQYF. The entire variable domain, with the rest obtained from reference TRBV2 and TRBJ2-3, is as follows: EPEVTQTPSHQVTQMGQEVILRCVPISNHLYFYWYRQILGQKVEFLVSFYNNEISEKSEIFDDQFSVERPDGSNFTLKIRSTKLEDSAMYFCASSELGIRTDTQYFGPGTRLTVL.

On this clonotype itself: Without the conserved terminal phenylalanine or tryptophan, this CDR3 likely stems from a read error. The chain recombines TRBV11-3 with TRBJ2-2, with D possibly being TRBD2 (6 bases). This CDR3 is built from 16 residues. Germline loops: CDR1 SGHNT, CDR2 YENEEA. Deletions cut 2 bases from V and 7 bases from J, with 17 bases between. CDR3 sequence: CASSLTAGLVIGELFY. The CDR3 nucleotides are TGTGCCAGCAGCTTAACCGCGGGACTGGTCATCGGGGAGCTGTTTTAT.

This clonotype was seen a handful of times. A much larger clone is a single base away; this may be a read error. The chain employs TRBV5-4 and TRBJ2-7; D gene uncertain. There are 13 residues in the CDR3. Germline loops: CDR1 SGHNT, CDR2 YYREEE (reference sequence). DNA of the CDR3: TGTGCCAGCAGCTTGGTCCCCTCCGTCGAGCGGTACTTC. Its translation is CASSLVPSVERYF.

About this clonotype itself: Given a much more abundant clone one base away, this may be a read error. The chain combines TRBV7-9 with TRBJ1-2; D remains unclear. CDR1 is SEHNR and CDR2 is FQNEAQ in the germline V gene (reference sequence). The CDR3 spans 14 residues. V was clipped by 4 bases and J by 3 bases, with 12 bases between them. In nucleotides, the CDR3 is TGTGCCAGCAGCTCAACAACGGGCCACTATGGCTACACCTTC. Translating gives CASSSTTGHYGYTF.

With respect to this clonotype: Sequence at one end of the junction differs from germline and may be a read error. This rearrangement joins TRBV6-1 to TRBJ2-7, with D possibly being TRBD2 (7 bases). Germline V gives CDR1 MNHNS, CDR2 SASEGT. The CDR3 covers 15 residues. CDR3 nucleotides: TGTGTCAGCACCCGAGGGGGGGACAACACCTACGAGCAGTACTTC. This translates into CVSTRGGDNTYEQYF.

This clonotype was detected only once. The conserved closing phenylalanine or tryptophan is absent in this CDR3, likely reflecting a read error. The rearrangement links TRBV7-9 to TRBJ2-5; possibly TRBD1 for D (6 bases). Germline loops: CDR1 SEHNR, CDR2 FQNEAQ (reference sequence). The CDR3 length is 17 residues. As DNA, the CDR3 is TGTGCCAGCAGCTCACTAGGGTCAGGGGCAGGAAGAGAGGCCCAGTACTCC. Residues: CASSSLGSGAGREAQYS.

This clonotype appeared a few times. Given a much more abundant clone one base away, this may be a read error. V gene TRBV12-5 combines with J gene TRBJ2-1; 13 bases fit TRBD2. Germline values: CDR1 LGHNT, CDR2 FRNRAP. This CDR3 comprises 17 residues. V was pared by 10 bases and J by 10 bases, with 19 bases of the junction left unmatched. CDR3 region: CANGLLQGTSGVIEQFF. CDR3 nucleotide sequence: TGTGCTAATGGCCTACTTCAAGGGACTAGCGGGGTCATCGAGCAGTTCTTC.

Note on this clonotype: A read error may explain this, as a much larger clone is one base away. The chain couples TRBV15 to TRBJ2-5; TRBD1 might be the D (5 bases). This CDR3 comprises 13 residues. Germline CDR1 reads LNHNV; CDR2 reads YYDKDF (reference sequence). The CDR3 is CPTSRVAGETQYF. In DNA, the CDR3 is TGTCCCACCAGCAGAGTCGCAGGGGAGACCCAGTACTTC.

Comment on this clonotype: The junction and the germline gene differ at one end; a read error may be behind it. This chain joins TRBV4-1 and TRBJ2-2; TRBD1 matches 8 bases. Germline V gene data show CDR1 as MGHRA and CDR2 as YSYEKL. The CDR3 is 15 amino acids. CDR3 in amino acids: CARSNRGAYTGELSF. The CDR3 DNA sequence: TGCGCCCGCAGCAACAGGGGGGCCTATACCGGGGAGCTGTCTTTT.